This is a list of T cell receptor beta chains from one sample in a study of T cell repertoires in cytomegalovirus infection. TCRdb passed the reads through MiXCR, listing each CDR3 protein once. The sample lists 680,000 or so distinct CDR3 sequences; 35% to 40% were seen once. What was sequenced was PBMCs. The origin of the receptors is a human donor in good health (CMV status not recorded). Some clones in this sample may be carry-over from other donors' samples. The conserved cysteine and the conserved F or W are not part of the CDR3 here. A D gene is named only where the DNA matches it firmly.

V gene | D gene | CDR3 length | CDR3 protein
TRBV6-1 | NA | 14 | ASSDQGILPNQPQH
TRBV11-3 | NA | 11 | ASSFRGANEQF
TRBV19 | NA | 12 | ASRRTASNQPQH
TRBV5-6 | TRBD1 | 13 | ASSLARDRNNEQF
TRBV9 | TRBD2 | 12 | ASRAGTSGHEQY
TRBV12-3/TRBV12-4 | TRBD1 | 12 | ASSLGDSTYGYT
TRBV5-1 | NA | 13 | ASSPRSGLWDEAF
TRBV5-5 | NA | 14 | ASSLLPGFSNQPQH
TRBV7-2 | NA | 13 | ASSLGAEAGNTIY
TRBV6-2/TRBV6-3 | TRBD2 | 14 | ASITSGGRSYNEQF
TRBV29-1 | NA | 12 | SVLVTVMNTEAF
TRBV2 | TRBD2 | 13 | ASRGIAGSYNEQF
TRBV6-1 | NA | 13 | ASSRGALYTDTQY
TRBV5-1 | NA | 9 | ASSEREGYT
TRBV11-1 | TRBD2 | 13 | ASSDGGRAYNEQF
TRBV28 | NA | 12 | ATLFSSGANVLT
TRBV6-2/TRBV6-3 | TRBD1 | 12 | ASSPGQGRSEQY
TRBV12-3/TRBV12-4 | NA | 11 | ASSSDRVYDYT
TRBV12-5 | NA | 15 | ASGLVLGDGAYNEQF
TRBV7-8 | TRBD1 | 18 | ASSIHRMSGRDRNNQPQH
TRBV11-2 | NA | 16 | ASSLSFRGSIMNTEAF
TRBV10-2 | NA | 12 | ASSESRAGNTIY
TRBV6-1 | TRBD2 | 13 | ASNGASGFTDTQY
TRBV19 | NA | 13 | ASNRAGSGNQPQH
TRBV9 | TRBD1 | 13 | ASSETGQNNSPLH
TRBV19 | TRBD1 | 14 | ASSPPGQGWITEAF
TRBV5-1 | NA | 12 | ASSLEGRPIEAF
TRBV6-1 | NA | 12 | ASSVRTGNQPQH
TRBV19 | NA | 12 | ASLSVGRGNTIY
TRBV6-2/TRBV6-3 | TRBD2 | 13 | ASSPLRGELGELF
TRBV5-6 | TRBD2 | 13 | ASSFSGRGTGELF
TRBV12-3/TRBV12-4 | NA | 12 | ASSLSSGNQPQH
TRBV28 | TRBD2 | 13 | ASSFGSGGPREQY
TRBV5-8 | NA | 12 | ASSLVGLHREQY
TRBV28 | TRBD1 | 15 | ASSSNDRGRSYNEQF
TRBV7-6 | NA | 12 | ASSWAAENYGYT
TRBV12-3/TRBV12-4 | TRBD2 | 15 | ASSSLGLADRYNEQF
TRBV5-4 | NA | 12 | ASSDPGRAYGYT
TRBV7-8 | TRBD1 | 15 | ASSLAAGGEANYGYT
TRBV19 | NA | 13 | ASSRPPTAKNEQF
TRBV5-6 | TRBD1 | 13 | ASRKEGQGRGEQY
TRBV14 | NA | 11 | ASSQGGWTEAF
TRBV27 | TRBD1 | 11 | ASSPEQGRKLF
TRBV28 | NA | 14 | ASSLIVRFRGQPQH
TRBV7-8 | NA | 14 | ASSLVGGGHNQPQH
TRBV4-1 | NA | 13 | ASSQVWTANTEAF
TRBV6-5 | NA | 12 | ASSPLGVRETQY
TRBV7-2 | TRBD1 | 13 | ASLQGAHASDTQY
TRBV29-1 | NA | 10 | SLRDGQETQY
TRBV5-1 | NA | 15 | ASSFFFRGGKLYEQY
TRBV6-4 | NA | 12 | ASSEGGPRTEAF
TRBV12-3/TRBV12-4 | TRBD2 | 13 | ASSARGPGGETQY
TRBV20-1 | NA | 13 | SAARRKASGNTIY